This T cell receptor (beta chain) was observed in a study of blood T cell repertoires in COVID-19. In germline, CDR1 is MGHDK, CDR2 SYGVNS. V was clipped by 3 bases and J by 11 bases; unmatched bases: 14. There are 15 residues in the CDR3. It was within 2 weeks before study entry that exposed participants met a COVID-19 case. This clone was seen a handful of times. Assay used: immunoSEQ multiplex PCR; TCRdb lists only in-frame clones, some missing. The data contain about 250,000 clones, 80% to 90% of them singletons. This TCR came from a woman aged 40 to 55 who had been exposed to COVID-19. The sequencing input was PBMCs or T cells enriched from blood (not recorded which). The V gene is TRBV25-1, the J gene TRBJ1-2; 8 bases line up with TRBD1. The chain's CDR3 is CASSDSRDQTGEYTF. CDR3 nucleotide sequence: TGTGCCAGCAGTGATTCCCGGGATCAGACAGGGGAATACACCTTC.